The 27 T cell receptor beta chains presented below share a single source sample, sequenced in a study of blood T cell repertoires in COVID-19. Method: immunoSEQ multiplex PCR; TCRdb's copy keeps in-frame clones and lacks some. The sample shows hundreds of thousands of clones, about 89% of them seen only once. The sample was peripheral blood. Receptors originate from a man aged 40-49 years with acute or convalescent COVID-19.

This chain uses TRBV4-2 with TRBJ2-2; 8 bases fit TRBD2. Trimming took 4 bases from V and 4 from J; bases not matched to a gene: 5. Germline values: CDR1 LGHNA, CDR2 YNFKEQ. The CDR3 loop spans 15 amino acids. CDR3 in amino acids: CASSLGGVGTGELFF. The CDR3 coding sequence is TGTGCCAGCAGCCTCGGGGGGGTCGGCACCGGGGAGCTGTTTTTT.

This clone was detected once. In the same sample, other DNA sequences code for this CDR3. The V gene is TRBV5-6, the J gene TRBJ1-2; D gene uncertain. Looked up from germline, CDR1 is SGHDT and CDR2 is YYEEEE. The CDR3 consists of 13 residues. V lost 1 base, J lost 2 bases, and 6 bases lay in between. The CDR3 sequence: CASSLTVNYGYTF. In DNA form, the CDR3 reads TGTGCCAGCAGCTTGACAGTAAACTATGGCTACACCTTC.

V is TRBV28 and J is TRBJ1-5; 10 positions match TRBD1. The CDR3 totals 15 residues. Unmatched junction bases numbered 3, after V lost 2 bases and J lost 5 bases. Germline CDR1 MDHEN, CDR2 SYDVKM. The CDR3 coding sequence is TGTGCCAGCAGTTTAGTAGGGACAGGGGATCAGCCCCAGCATTTT. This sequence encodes CASSLVGTGDQPQHF.

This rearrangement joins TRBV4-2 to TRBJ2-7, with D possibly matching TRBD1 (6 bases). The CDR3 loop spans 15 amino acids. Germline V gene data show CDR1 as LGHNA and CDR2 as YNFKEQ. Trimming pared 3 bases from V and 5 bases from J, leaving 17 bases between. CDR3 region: CASSQRVLGGDEQYF. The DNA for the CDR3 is TGTGCCAGCAGCCAGAGGGTTCTAGGGGGAGACGAGCAGTACTTC.

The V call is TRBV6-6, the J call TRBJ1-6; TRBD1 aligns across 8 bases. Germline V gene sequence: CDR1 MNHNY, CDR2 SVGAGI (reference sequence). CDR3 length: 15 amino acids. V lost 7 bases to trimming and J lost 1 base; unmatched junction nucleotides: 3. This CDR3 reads CASIRGQSYNSPLHF. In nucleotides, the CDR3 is TGTGCCAGCATCAGGGGGCAATCCTATAATTCACCCCTCCACTTT.

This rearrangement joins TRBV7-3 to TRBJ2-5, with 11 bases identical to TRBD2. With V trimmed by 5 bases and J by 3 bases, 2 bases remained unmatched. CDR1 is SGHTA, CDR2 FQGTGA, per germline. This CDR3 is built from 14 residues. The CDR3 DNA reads TGTGCCAGCAGCCGGGGACTAGCGGAAGAGACCCAGTACTTC. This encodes CASSRGLAEETQYF.

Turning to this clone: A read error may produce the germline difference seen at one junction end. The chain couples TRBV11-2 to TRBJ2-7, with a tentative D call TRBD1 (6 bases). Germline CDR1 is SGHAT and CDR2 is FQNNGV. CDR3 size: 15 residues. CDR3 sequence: CASSFLQGEALAIEF. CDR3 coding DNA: TGTGCCAGCAGCTTTTTACAGGGTGAAGCGCTCGCTATAGAATTC.

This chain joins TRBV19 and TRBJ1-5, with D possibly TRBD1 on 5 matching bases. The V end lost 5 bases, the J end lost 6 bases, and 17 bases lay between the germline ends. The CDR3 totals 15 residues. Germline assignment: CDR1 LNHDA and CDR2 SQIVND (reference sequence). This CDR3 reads CASSPPRQGGQPQHF. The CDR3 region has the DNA TGTGCCAGTAGTCCCCCCCGGCAGGGCGGTCAGCCCCAGCATTTT. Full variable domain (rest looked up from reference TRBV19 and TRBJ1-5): DGGITQSPKYLFRKEGQNVTLSCEQNLNHDAMYWYRQDPGQGLRLIYYSQIVNDFQKGDIAEGYSVSREKKESFPLTVTSAQKNPTAFYLCASSPPRQGGQPQHFGDGTRLSIL.

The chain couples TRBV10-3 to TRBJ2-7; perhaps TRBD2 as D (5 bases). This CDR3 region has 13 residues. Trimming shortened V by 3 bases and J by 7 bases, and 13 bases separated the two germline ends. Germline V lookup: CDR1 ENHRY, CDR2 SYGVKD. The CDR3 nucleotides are TGTGCCATCAGTGAAGTCGGACGGAGGGAGCAGTACTTC. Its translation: CAISEVGRREQYF.

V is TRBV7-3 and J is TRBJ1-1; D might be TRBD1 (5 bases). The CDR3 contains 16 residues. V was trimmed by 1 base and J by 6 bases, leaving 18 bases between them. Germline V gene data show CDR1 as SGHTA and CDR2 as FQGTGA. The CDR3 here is CASSLIGGLNAAEAFF. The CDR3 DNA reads TGTGCCAGCAGCTTAATTGGGGGACTCAACGCGGCTGAAGCTTTCTTT. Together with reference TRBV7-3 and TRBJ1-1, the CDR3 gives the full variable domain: GAGVSQTPSNKVTEKGKYVELRCDPISGHTALYWYRQSLGQGPEFLIYFQGTGAADDSGLPNDRFFAVRPEGSVSTLKIQRTERGDSAVYLCASSLIGGLNAAEAFFGQGTRLTVV.

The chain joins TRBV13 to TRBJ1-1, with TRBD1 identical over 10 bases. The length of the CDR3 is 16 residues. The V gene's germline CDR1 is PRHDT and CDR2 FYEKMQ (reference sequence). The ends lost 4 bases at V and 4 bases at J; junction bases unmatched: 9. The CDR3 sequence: CASSSGTGDMTTEAFF. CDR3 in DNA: TGTGCCAGCAGCTCAGGGACAGGGGATATGACCACTGAAGCTTTCTTT.

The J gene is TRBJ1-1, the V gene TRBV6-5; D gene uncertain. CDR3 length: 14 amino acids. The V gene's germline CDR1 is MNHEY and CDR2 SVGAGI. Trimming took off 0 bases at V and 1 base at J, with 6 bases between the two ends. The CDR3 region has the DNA TGTGCCAGCAGTTACTCGGGCAGGAACACTGAAGCTTTCTTT. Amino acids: CASSYSGRNTEAFF.

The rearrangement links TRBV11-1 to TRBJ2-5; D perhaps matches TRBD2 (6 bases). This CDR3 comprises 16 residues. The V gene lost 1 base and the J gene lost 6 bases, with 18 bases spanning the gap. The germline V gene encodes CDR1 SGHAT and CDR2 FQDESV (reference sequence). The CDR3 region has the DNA TGTGCCAGCAGCTTAGAATTGACGCGGGGCTGGCAGACCCAGTACTTC. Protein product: CASSLELTRGWQTQYF.

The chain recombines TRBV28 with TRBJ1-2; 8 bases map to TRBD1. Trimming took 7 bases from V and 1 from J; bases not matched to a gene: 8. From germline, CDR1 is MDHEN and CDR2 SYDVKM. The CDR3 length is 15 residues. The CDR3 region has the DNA TGTGCCAGCACCACCCAGGGGGCGCTTAACTATGGCTACACCTTC. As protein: CASTTQGALNYGYTF.

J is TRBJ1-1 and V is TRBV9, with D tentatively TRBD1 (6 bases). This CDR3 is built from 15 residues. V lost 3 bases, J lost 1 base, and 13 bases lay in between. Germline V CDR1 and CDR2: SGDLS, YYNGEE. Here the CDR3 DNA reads TGTGCCAGCAGCGCGAGGGGACACGCGAACACTGAAGCTTTCTTT. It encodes CASSARGHANTEAFF. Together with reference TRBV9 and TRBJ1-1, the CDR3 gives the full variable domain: DSGVTQTPKHLITATGQRVTLRCSPRSGDLSVYWYQQSLDQGLQFLIQYYNGEERAKGNILERFSAQQFPDLHSELNLSSLELGDSALYFCASSARGHANTEAFFGQGTRLTVV.

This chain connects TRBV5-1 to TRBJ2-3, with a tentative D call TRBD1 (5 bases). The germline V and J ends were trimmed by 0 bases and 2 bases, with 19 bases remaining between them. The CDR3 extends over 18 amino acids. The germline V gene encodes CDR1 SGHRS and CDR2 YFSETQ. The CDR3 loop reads CASSLGGLRRQYTDTQYF. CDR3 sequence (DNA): TGCGCCAGCAGCTTGGGGGGTCTTAGGAGACAGTACACAGATACGCAGTATTTT.

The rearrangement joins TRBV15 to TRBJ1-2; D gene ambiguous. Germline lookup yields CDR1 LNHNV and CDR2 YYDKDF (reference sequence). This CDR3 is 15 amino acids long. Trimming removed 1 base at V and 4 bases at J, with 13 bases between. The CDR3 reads CATSRVTLGVYGYTF. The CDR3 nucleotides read TGTGCCACCAGCAGAGTCACCCTGGGAGTCTATGGCTACACCTTC.

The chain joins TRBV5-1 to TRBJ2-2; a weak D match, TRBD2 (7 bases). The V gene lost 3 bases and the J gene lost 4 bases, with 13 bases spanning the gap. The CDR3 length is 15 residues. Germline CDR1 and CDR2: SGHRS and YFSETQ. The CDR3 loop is CASSSPGEGTGELFF. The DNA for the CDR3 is TGCGCCAGCAGCTCGCCAGGGGAGGGCACCGGGGAGCTGTTTTTT.

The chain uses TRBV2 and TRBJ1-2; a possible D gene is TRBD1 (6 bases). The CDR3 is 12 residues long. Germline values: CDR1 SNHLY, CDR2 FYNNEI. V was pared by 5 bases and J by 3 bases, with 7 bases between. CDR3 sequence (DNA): TGTGCCAGCAGTAACAGGGACTATGGCTACACCTTC. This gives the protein CASSNRDYGYTF.

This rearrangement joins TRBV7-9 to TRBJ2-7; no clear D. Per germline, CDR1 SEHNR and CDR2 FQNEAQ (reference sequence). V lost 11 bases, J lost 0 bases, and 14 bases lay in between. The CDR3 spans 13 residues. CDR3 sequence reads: CASTAPGSYEQYF. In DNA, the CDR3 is TGTGCCTCCACAGCCCCAGGCTCCTACGAGCAGTACTTC. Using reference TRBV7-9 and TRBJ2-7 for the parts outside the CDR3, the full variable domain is DTGVSQNPRHKITKRGQNVTFRCDPISEHNRLYWYRQTLGQGPEFLTYFQNEAQLEKSRLLSDRFSAERPKGSFSTLEIQRTEQGDSAMYLCASTAPGSYEQYFGPGTRLTVT.

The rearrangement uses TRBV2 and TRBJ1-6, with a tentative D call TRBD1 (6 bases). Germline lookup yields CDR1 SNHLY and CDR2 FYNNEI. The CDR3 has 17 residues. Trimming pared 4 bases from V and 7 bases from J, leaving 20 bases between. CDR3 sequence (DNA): TGTGCCAGCAGTGTGACAGCGCCTTACAGGGCCAATTCACCCCTCCACTTT. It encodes CASSVTAPYRANSPLHF.

CDR3 in DNA: TGTGCCAGCAGCTTACACTTTCAGGCAGAGCAGTACTTC. Protein: CASSLHFQAEQYF. V usage is TRBV11-1 and J usage is TRBJ2-7; D is undetermined. The CDR3 runs to 13 residues. The germline gives CDR1 SGHAT, CDR2 FQDESV (reference sequence). V was shortened by 2 bases and J by 7 bases, with 12 bases between the two germline ends.

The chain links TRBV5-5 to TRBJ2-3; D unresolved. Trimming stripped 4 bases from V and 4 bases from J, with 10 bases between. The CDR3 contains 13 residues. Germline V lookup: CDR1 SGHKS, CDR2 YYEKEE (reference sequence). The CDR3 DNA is TGTGCCAGCAGCCTACTGAACGCAGATACGCAGTATTTT. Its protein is CASSLLNADTQYF.

CDR3 region: CSVGTQGARGYTF. The CDR3 coding sequence is TGCAGCGTTGGTACACAGGGGGCGCGGGGCTACACCTTC. This sequence joins TRBV29-1 and TRBJ1-2; 9 bases map to TRBD1. V trimming: 4 bases; J trimming: 8 bases; junction bases outside the gene matches: 8. The germline gives CDR1 SQVTM, CDR2 ANQGSEA. The CDR3 loop spans 13 amino acids.

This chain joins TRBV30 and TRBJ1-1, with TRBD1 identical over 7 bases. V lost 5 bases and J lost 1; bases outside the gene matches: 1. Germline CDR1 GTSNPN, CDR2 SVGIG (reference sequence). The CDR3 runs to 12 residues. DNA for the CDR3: TGTGCCTGGTGGACAGGGAACACTGAAGCTTTCTTT. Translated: CAWWTGNTEAFF.

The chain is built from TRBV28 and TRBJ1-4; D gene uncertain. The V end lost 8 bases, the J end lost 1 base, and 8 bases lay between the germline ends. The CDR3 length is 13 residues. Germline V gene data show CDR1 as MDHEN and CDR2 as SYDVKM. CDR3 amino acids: CASRRRTNEKLFF. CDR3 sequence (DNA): TGTGCCAGCCGGAGGAGAACTAATGAAAAACTGTTTTTT.

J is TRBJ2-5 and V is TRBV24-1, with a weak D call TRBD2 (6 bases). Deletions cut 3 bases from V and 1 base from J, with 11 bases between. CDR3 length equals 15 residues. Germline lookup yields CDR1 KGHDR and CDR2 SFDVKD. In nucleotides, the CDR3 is TGTGCCACCAGTGATCCCCGGGAGCTCCAAGAGACCCAGTACTTC. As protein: CATSDPRELQETQYF.